Listed below are T cell receptor beta chains from one sample, sequenced in a study of Ad26.COV2.S vaccination and SARS-CoV-2 variants. Measured with immunoSEQ multiplex PCR; TCRdb has only the in-frame clones, and not every one. The table includes more than 250,000 clones, 87% detected once. Sequencing used peripheral blood, obtained in a trial of Ad26.COV2.S vaccine versus placebo. Receptors originate from a person between 18 and 65 years old who received the Ad26.COV2.S COVID-19 vaccine or a placebo. Both conserved end residues are part of each CDR3. The order of the fields is J gene, CDR3 length, D gene, V gene, clone size, CDR3 protein, CDR3 DNA. D genes are given only for firm matches. Some rows have no size entry. The others give once, few or many, or a class for an expanded clone.

j_call: TRBJ1-2; cdr3_length: 16; d_call: TRBD1; v_call: TRBV19; clone_size: -; cdr3_aa: CASSSTGQGANYGYTF; cdr3_nt: TGTGCCAGTAGCTCGACGGGTCAGGGGGCCAACTATGGCTACACCTTC
j_call: TRBJ2-3; cdr3_length: 14; d_call: -; v_call: TRBV11-2; clone_size: -; cdr3_aa: CASSLDGGGDTQYF; cdr3_nt: TGTGCCAGCAGCTTAGATGGCGGAGGAGATACGCAGTATTTT
j_call: TRBJ2-5; cdr3_length: 12; d_call: -; v_call: TRBV2; clone_size: -; cdr3_aa: CASRGPQETQYF; cdr3_nt: TGTGCCAGCAGGGGCCCCCAAGAGACCCAGTACTTC
j_call: TRBJ2-3; cdr3_length: 16; d_call: -; v_call: TRBV4-3; clone_size: -; cdr3_aa: CASSQDPPPSTDTQYF; cdr3_nt: TGCGCCAGCAGCCAAGATCCCCCCCCATCCACAGATACGCAGTATTTT
j_call: TRBJ1-1; cdr3_length: 18; d_call: -; v_call: TRBV12-5; clone_size: -; cdr3_aa: CASAFTNKEPRDLRGAFF; cdr3_nt: TGTGCTAGTGCCTTTACAAATAAGGAACCCAGGGATCTCAGAGGAGCTTTCTTT
j_call: TRBJ2-1; cdr3_length: 16; d_call: TRBD2; v_call: TRBV5-6; clone_size: once; cdr3_aa: CASSLLSGGRLDEQFF; cdr3_nt: TGTGCCAGCAGCTTGTTGTCGGGGGGGCGGTTGGATGAGCAGTTCTTC
j_call: TRBJ2-7; cdr3_length: 16; d_call: -; v_call: TRBV10-2; clone_size: few; cdr3_aa: CASSESQGGWAYEQYF; cdr3_nt: TGCGCCAGCAGTGAGTCGCAAGGGGGTTGGGCCTACGAGCAGTACTTC
j_call: TRBJ2-5; cdr3_length: 13; d_call: -; v_call: TRBV12-3/TRBV12-4; clone_size: -; cdr3_aa: CASSWSLQETQYF; cdr3_nt: TGTGCCAGCAGTTGGAGTTTGCAAGAGACCCAGTACTTC
j_call: TRBJ2-5; cdr3_length: 14; d_call: -; v_call: TRBV5-1; clone_size: -; cdr3_aa: CASSLGQGGETQYF; cdr3_nt: TGCGCCAGCAGCTTGGGACAGGGAGGAGAGACCCAGTACTTC
j_call: TRBJ2-3; cdr3_length: 14; d_call: -; v_call: TRBV15; clone_size: -; cdr3_aa: CATSRDLEADTQYF; cdr3_nt: TGTGCCACCAGCAGAGATCTGGAGGCGGATACGCAGTATTTT
j_call: TRBJ2-5; cdr3_length: 14; d_call: TRBD2; v_call: TRBV5-1; clone_size: -; cdr3_aa: CASSLGLAGETQYF; cdr3_nt: TGCGCCAGCAGCTTGGGCCTAGCGGGGGAGACCCAGTACTTC
j_call: TRBJ1-3; cdr3_length: 16; d_call: -; v_call: TRBV27; clone_size: -; cdr3_aa: CASSPRTPYSGNTIYF; cdr3_nt: TGTGCCAGCAGTCCGAGGACACCCTACTCTGGAAACACCATATATTTT
j_call: TRBJ1-6; cdr3_length: 13; d_call: TRBD1; v_call: TRBV5-4; clone_size: -; cdr3_aa: CASSRDRNSPLHF; cdr3_nt: TGTGCCAGCAGCCGGGACAGAAATTCACCCCTCCACTTT
j_call: TRBJ1-4; cdr3_length: 14; d_call: TRBD1; v_call: TRBV7-6; clone_size: -; cdr3_aa: CASSRGQGNEKLFF; cdr3_nt: TGTGCCAGCAGCCGGGGACAGGGGAATGAAAAACTGTTTTTT
j_call: TRBJ2-1; cdr3_length: 16; d_call: -; v_call: TRBV27; clone_size: -; cdr3_aa: CASSFSGDGSYNEQFF; cdr3_nt: TGTGCCAGCAGTTTCTCGGGGGACGGCTCCTACAATGAGCAGTTCTTC
j_call: TRBJ1-2; cdr3_length: 16; d_call: TRBD1; v_call: TRBV6-5; clone_size: -; cdr3_aa: CASSYSIEGAFYGYTF; cdr3_nt: TGTGCCAGCAGTTACTCGATTGAGGGGGCGTTCTATGGCTACACCTTC
j_call: TRBJ1-1; cdr3_length: 14; d_call: -; v_call: TRBV5-1; clone_size: -; cdr3_aa: CASSLMGQNTEAFF; cdr3_nt: TGCGCCAGCAGCTTGATGGGGCAGAACACTGAAGCTTTCTTT
j_call: TRBJ2-1; cdr3_length: 18; d_call: TRBD2; v_call: TRBV27; clone_size: -; cdr3_aa: CASSPKSSGRFSYNEQFF; cdr3_nt: TGTGCCAGCAGTCCCAAGTCTAGCGGGAGGTTCTCCTACAATGAGCAGTTCTTC
j_call: TRBJ1-1; cdr3_length: 12; d_call: -; v_call: TRBV20-1; clone_size: -; cdr3_aa: CSASLLNTEAFF; cdr3_nt: TGCAGTGCTAGTCTACTGAACACTGAAGCTTTCTTT
j_call: TRBJ2-2; cdr3_length: 15; d_call: -; v_call: TRBV29-1; clone_size: -; cdr3_aa: CSVEIGHLRAGELFF; cdr3_nt: TGCAGCGTTGAAATTGGTCACCTTAGGGCCGGGGAGCTGTTTTTT
j_call: TRBJ1-1; cdr3_length: 17; d_call: -; v_call: TRBV13; clone_size: -; cdr3_aa: CASSLVSGIPLNTEAFF; cdr3_nt: TGTGCCAGCAGCTTGGTATCAGGGATCCCCCTGAACACTGAAGCTTTCTTT
j_call: TRBJ1-2; cdr3_length: 12; d_call: -; v_call: TRBV18; clone_size: -; cdr3_aa: CASRDESYGYTF; cdr3_nt: TGTGCCAGCCGGGACGAGAGCTATGGCTACACCTTC
j_call: TRBJ1-5; cdr3_length: 13; d_call: -; v_call: TRBV27; clone_size: -; cdr3_aa: CASSFSGRQPQHF; cdr3_nt: TGTGCCAGCAGTTTTTCGGGGAGGCAGCCCCAGCATTTT
j_call: TRBJ2-5; cdr3_length: 13; d_call: -; v_call: TRBV12-5; clone_size: -; cdr3_aa: CASGFTGEETQYF; cdr3_nt: TGTGCTAGTGGTTTTACGGGAGAGGAGACCCAGTACTTC
j_call: TRBJ2-3; cdr3_length: 13; d_call: -; v_call: TRBV30; clone_size: -; cdr3_aa: CAWSYSGTDTQYF; cdr3_nt: TGTGCCTGGAGTTACTCCGGCACAGATACGCAGTATTTT
j_call: TRBJ2-4; cdr3_length: 14; d_call: -; v_call: TRBV5-4; clone_size: -; cdr3_aa: CASSFWDTKNIQYF; cdr3_nt: TGTGCCAGCAGCTTTTGGGACACGAAAAACATTCAGTACTTC
j_call: TRBJ1-3; cdr3_length: 20; d_call: -; v_call: TRBV4-2; clone_size: -; cdr3_aa: CASSPRSRAGTFGSGNTIYF; cdr3_nt: TGTGCCAGCAGCCCCCGTTCGAGGGCAGGTACTTTTGGTTCTGGAAACACCATATATTTT
j_call: TRBJ1-1; cdr3_length: 16; d_call: -; v_call: TRBV19; clone_size: -; cdr3_aa: CASSIDLEGQNTEAFF; cdr3_nt: TGTGCCAGTAGTATAGATCTCGAGGGTCAGAACACTGAAGCTTTCTTT
j_call: TRBJ2-5; cdr3_length: 14; d_call: -; v_call: TRBV6-2/TRBV6-3; clone_size: -; cdr3_aa: CASSYGGSQETQYF; cdr3_nt: TGTGCCAGCAGTTACGGCGGGTCCCAAGAGACCCAGTACTTC
j_call: TRBJ1-2; cdr3_length: 18; d_call: TRBD1; v_call: TRBV5-1; clone_size: -; cdr3_aa: CASSPTGTGGIANYGYTF; cdr3_nt: TGCGCCAGCAGCCCGACGGGGACAGGGGGAATAGCTAACTATGGCTACACCTTC
j_call: TRBJ1-4; cdr3_length: 18; d_call: -; v_call: TRBV5-4; clone_size: once; cdr3_aa: CASSLYRSGGATNEKLFF; cdr3_nt: TGTGCCAGCAGCCTGTATAGGTCGGGGGGCGCAACTAATGAAAAACTGTTTTTT
j_call: TRBJ2-3; cdr3_length: 15; d_call: -; v_call: TRBV19; clone_size: -; cdr3_aa: CASSIVAGSADTQYF; cdr3_nt: TGTGCCAGTAGTATAGTGGCAGGGAGCGCAGATACGCAGTATTTT
j_call: TRBJ1-1; cdr3_length: 14; d_call: -; v_call: TRBV2; clone_size: -; cdr3_aa: CASSQRQANTEAFF; cdr3_nt: TGTGCCAGCAGCCAACGACAGGCGAACACTGAAGCTTTCTTT
j_call: TRBJ2-3; cdr3_length: 13; d_call: -; v_call: TRBV18; clone_size: once; cdr3_aa: CASSQSSTDTQYF; cdr3_nt: TGTGCCAGCTCACAGAGTAGTACAGATACGCAGTATTTT
j_call: TRBJ1-6; cdr3_length: 15; d_call: -; v_call: TRBV6-1; clone_size: -; cdr3_aa: CASSEALGGNSPLHF; cdr3_nt: TGTGCCAGCAGTGAAGCGCTGGGGGGAAATTCACCCCTCCACTTT
j_call: TRBJ2-3; cdr3_length: 11; d_call: -; v_call: TRBV6-5; clone_size: once; cdr3_aa: CASRYYGTQYF; cdr3_nt: TGTGCCAGCAGGTACTACGGGACGCAGTATTTT
j_call: TRBJ2-6; cdr3_length: 13; d_call: -; v_call: TRBV6-5; clone_size: -; cdr3_aa: CASSFDRANVLTF; cdr3_nt: TGTGCCAGCAGTTTCGACAGGGCCAACGTCCTGACTTTC
j_call: TRBJ2-2; cdr3_length: 15; d_call: TRBD1; v_call: TRBV29-1; clone_size: -; cdr3_aa: CSVDIGQGLAGELFF; cdr3_nt: TGCAGCGTTGATATCGGACAGGGTCTCGCCGGGGAGCTGTTTTTT
j_call: TRBJ2-1; cdr3_length: 17; d_call: -; v_call: TRBV12-5; clone_size: -; cdr3_aa: CASGLPTGIGSYNEQFF; cdr3_nt: TGTGCTAGTGGCCTCCCGACGGGGATCGGGTCCTACAATGAGCAGTTCTTC